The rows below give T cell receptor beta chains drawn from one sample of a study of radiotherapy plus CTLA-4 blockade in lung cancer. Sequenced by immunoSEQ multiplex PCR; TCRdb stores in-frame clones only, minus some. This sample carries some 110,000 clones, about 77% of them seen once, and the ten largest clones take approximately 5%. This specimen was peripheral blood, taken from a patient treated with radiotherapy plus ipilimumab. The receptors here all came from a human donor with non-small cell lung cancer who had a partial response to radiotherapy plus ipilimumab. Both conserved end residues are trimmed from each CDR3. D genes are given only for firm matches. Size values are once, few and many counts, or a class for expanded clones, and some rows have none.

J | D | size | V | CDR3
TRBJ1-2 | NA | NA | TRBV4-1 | ASSQVTGRGSNYGYT
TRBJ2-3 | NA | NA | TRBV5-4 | ASSSWRQRELGTDTQY
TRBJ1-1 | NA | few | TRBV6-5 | ASKRDPNTEAF
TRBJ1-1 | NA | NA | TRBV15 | ATSRVTGTNMNTEAF
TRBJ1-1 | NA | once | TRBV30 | AWREQVNTEAF
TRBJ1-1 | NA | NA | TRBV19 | ASSIGLRGQAF
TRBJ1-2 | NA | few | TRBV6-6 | ASSLEGSDYGYT
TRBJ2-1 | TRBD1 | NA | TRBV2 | AIQGERLDYNEQF
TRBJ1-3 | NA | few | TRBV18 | ASSPGGNGGNTIY
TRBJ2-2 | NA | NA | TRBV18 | ASSPGQGELF
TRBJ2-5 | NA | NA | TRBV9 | ASSVAAGAARETQY